This paragraph covers one T cell receptor (beta chain) sequence. These data belong to a study of blood T cell repertoires in COVID-19. Study information: The origin of the acute and convalescent COVID-19 samples was the United States, Italy and Spain.

Methods used by the authors: Cell counts per sample came from amplifying reference gene primers. Data came from immunoSEQ multiplex PCR; TCRdb stores just in-frame clones and leaves some out. From that table come the V and J calls and clone size; the DNA was used to work out D and trimming. The table includes around 140,000 clones, approximately 88% detected once. Trimming stripped 8 bases from V and 0 bases from J, with 8 bases between. The length of the CDR3 is 12 residues. The sequence came from a man aged 55 to 70 with active or convalescent COVID-19. Sequenced input: peripheral blood. This chain links TRBV12-3 or TRBV12-4 with TRBJ2-7, with unresolved D. CDR3 DNA sequence: TGTGCCAGCCGATCGAGCTCCTACGAGCAGTACTTC. Residues: CASRSSSYEQYF.